In this sample, the clone carrying this T cell receptor (beta chain) turned up many times. Its target is unknown. The sorting of naive CD8 T cells used the CD8+CD4-CCR7+CD45RA+ phenotype. Previously described methods and listed TCR primers were employed for the bulk TCR libraries. TCRdb fed the PCR reads into MiXCR, producing one record per CDR3 protein. Here the sample spans 300,000 to 400,000 distinct CDR3 sequences, 24% being singletons. The data were taken from a study of molecular identifiers for immune sequencing clone quantification. Regarding the study as a whole: Amid roughly 1 million naive cells, spiked Jurkat TCR RNA from one cell was reportedly still detectable. Highly expanded clone sizes could be underestimated by identical TCR molecules sharing a barcode.

Trimming cost V 6 bases and J 8 bases, with 10 bases left between them. The CDR3 runs 11 residues. Germline V gene data show CDR1 as KGHSH and CDR2 as LQKENI. The V call is TRBV18, the J call TRBJ1-2; D gene unclear. This sequence originates from a human donor in good health. Some libraries in this study had Jurkat cell RNA spiked in. Sequenced material: naive CD8+ T cells from blood, with Jurkat cell RNA spiked in. Documented subset: FACS-sorted CD8+CD4-CCR7+CD45RA+ naive T cells. CDR3 sequence reads: CASSDAWGYTF. In DNA, the CDR3 is TGTGCCAGCTCGGATGCGTGGGGCTACACCTTC.